Described below is a single T cell receptor (beta chain) sequence and its context. Per the original methods: Reference gene primer amplification gave nucleated cell count estimates. TCRdb keeps only in-frame clones here, not all; method: immunoSEQ multiplex PCR. V and J calls and clone size are copied from that table; D and trimming were computed from the DNA. The sample carries approximately 280,000 clones, 90% recorded once. The V end was cut by 5 bases, the J end by 10 bases, with 15 bases between. The CDR3 runs to 13 residues. Germline V gene sequence: CDR1 GTSNPN, CDR2 SVGIG (reference sequence). The entry originates in a study of blood T cell repertoires in COVID-19. Study details: Acute-phase and convalescent COVID-19 samples originated in the United States, Italy and Spain.

This receptor was obtained from a woman under 30 with acute COVID-19. The sample consisted of PBMCs or T cells enriched from blood (not recorded which). This chain uses TRBV30 with TRBJ1-6, with D perhaps matching TRBD1 (6 bases). The CDR3 spells CAWDHGGASPLHF. CDR3 in DNA: TGTGCCTGGGACCACGGGGGGGCATCACCCCTCCACTTT.